Sequencing of this TCR beta chain was carried out in a study of PD-L1 blockade in urothelial cancer. The wider study: Bladder-origin urothelial cancer in males described twenty-five of the 29 patients. General observations from the study: Greater 3-week expansion of tumor-associated blood clones was recorded for durable-benefit patients.

To note about this clone: What it recognizes is unknown. The same CDR3 is also encoded by other DNA sequences in this sample.

The sample's time point: pretreatment peripheral blood. Generated by immunoSEQ multiplex PCR, the TCRdb table keeps only in-frame clones and is missing some. The table shows about 87,000 clones, with 84% occurring only once. Trimming took off 5 bases at V and 0 bases at J, with 5 bases between the two ends. The CDR3 contains 13 residues. Germline CDR1 is SEHNR and CDR2 is FQNEAQ (reference sequence). This sequence was found in a man aged 60 to 75 with urothelial cancer. The sample here was PBMCs, taken around atezolizumab (anti-PD-L1) treatment. This rearrangement joins TRBV7-9 to TRBJ1-5, with no clear D. As DNA, the CDR3 is TGTGCCAGCAGCCAGAATAGCAATCAGCCCCAGCATTTT. Translated, it gives CASSQNSNQPQHF.